The rows below give T cell receptor beta chains drawn from one sample of a study of cytomegalovirus exposure and HLA in healthy donors. Profiled with immunoSEQ multiplex PCR; TCRdb holds only in-frame clones, not every one. The sample lists about 140,000 clones; about 80% were seen once. Sequenced sample: PBMCs. All receptors derive from a woman between 18 and 29 years old in good health and CMV-seropositive. Both conserved end residues are part of each CDR3. The D gene is left open where the match is weak. Part of the rows lack a size; the others show once, few, many or a class for expanded clones.

>TRBJ2-3|NA|NA|TRBV6-5
TGTGCCAGCAGTTATATCGTAGGAACCGGGACAGATACGCAGTATTTT
CASSYIVGTGTDTQYF
>TRBJ1-1|once|NA|TRBV7-7
TGTGCCAGCAGCTCTTTGTCGAACACTGAAGCTTTCTTT
CASSSLSNTEAFF
>TRBJ1-2|NA|TRBD1|TRBV5-6
TGTGCCAGCAGCCACGGGAGCAAGGGGGCATACTATGGCTACACCTTC
CASSHGSKGAYYGYTF
>TRBJ1-2|NA|TRBD1|TRBV19
TGTGCCAGCCGGGGGACAGGGCTTTTAAACTATGGCTACACCTTC
CASRGTGLLNYGYTF
>TRBJ1-4|few|TRBD1|TRBV7-9
TGTGCCAGCAGCTCCCGACAGGGTTGGGATGAAAAACTGTTTTTT
CASSSRQGWDEKLFF
>TRBJ2-7|NA|TRBD1|TRBV5-1
TGCGCCAGCAGCTTGGCAGGGGGCTTGGACGAGCAGTACTTC
CASSLAGGLDEQYF
>TRBJ2-7|NA|NA|TRBV9
TGTGCCAGCAGCCCGAGATTAATCTCCTACGAGCAGTACTTC
CASSPRLISYEQYF
>TRBJ2-3|once|TRBD2|TRBV6-1
TGTGCCAGCAGTGAGACTAGCGGGGGCCCCGGTACGCAGTATTTT
CASSETSGGPGTQYF
>TRBJ1-2|once|NA|TRBV5-1
TGCGCCAGCAGCAGGGACTCCCCAAGAGGCTATGGCTACACCTTC
CASSRDSPRGYGYTF
>TRBJ2-7|NA|TRBD2|TRBV5-4
TGTGCCAGCAGCACCCCGGGACTAGACTCCTACGAGCAGTACTTC
CASSTPGLDSYEQYF
>TRBJ1-5|NA|NA|TRBV19
TGTGCCAGTAGTATTTTAAGGGGGAGAAGCGATCAGCCCCAGCATTTT
CASSILRGRSDQPQHF
>TRBJ1-1|NA|NA|TRBV10-2
TGCGCCAGCAGCTACACCGGGACTGGAAAGACTGAAGCTTTCTTT
CASSYTGTGKTEAFF
>TRBJ2-2|NA|TRBD1|TRBV5-1
TGCGCCAGCAGCCGCCAGGGACAGAGCTACGCGAACACCGGGGAGCTGTTTTTT
CASSRQGQSYANTGELFF
>TRBJ1-4|NA|TRBD1|TRBV5-1
TGCGCCAGCAGCTCCGGAAACACAGGGGTTGAAAAACTGTTTTTT
CASSSGNTGVEKLFF
>TRBJ2-7|NA|NA|TRBV12-2
TGTGCAAGTCGCTTAGCTGGACTACACGTTACAGGATCCTACGAGCAGTACTTC
CASRLAGLHVTGSYEQYF
>TRBJ2-5|NA|TRBD2|TRBV28
TGTGCCAGCAGTTTTGGTCTGGAGCGGGGGGGTGAGACCCAGTACTTC
CASSFGLERGGETQYF
>TRBJ1-1|NA|NA|TRBV7-9
TGTGCCAGCAGCCCACAGAGCGGCACGGTCACTGAAGCTTTCTTT
CASSPQSGTVTEAFF
>TRBJ1-2|NA|TRBD1|TRBV7-9
TGTGCCAGCAGCCAACGGACAGGGGACGGCTACACCTTC
CASSQRTGDGYTF
>TRBJ2-1|few|NA|TRBV5-4
TGTGCCAGCAGGTTGGGGGCAGTGGATGAGCAGTTCTTC
CASRLGAVDEQFF
>TRBJ1-2|NA|NA|TRBV7-9
TGTGCCAGCACCACGGAGGACGGGCGTGGCTACACCTTC
CASTTEDGRGYTF
>TRBJ1-1|NA|NA|TRBV6-5
TGTGCCAGCAGCTCGGGGAGACGGGACACTGAAGCTTTCTTT
CASSSGRRDTEAFF
>TRBJ1-1|NA|NA|TRBV5-1
TGCGCCAGCAGCTTGAAGGCGGTTAACACTGAAGCTTTCTTT
CASSLKAVNTEAFF
>TRBJ2-1|NA|TRBD1|TRBV11-3
TGTGCCAGCAGTTCCGGGACAGGGGGCATCGTGTTCTTC
CASSSGTGGIVFF
>TRBJ2-5|NA|NA|TRBV7-2
TGTGCCAGCAGCGGGGGCCCCAATGGAGAGACCCAGTACTTC
CASSGGPNGETQYF
>TRBJ2-5|NA|TRBD2|TRBV5-1
TGCGCCAGCAGCTTAGGACTAGCGGGGGCTCAAGAGACCCAGTACTTC
CASSLGLAGAQETQYF
>TRBJ2-5|NA|TRBD2|TRBV27
TGTGCCAGCAGTTTCGGGAGGCCCCAGGAGACCCAGTACTTC
CASSFGRPQETQYF
>TRBJ1-3|NA|NA|TRBV28
TGTGCCAGCAGCCCGGGACACCCTTCTGGAAACACCATATATTTT
CASSPGHPSGNTIYF
>TRBJ1-2|NA|NA|TRBV19
TGTGCCACCAGACGGGGAAACTATGGCTACACCTTC
CATRRGNYGYTF
>TRBJ1-3|NA|NA|TRBV6-5
TGTGCCAGCAGTAATACAGTTATCGGAAACACCATATATTTT
CASSNTVIGNTIYF
>TRBJ2-3|NA|TRBD2|TRBV6-6
TGTGCCAGCAGTTCCCAACTAGCGGGGGTCACAGATACGCAGTATTTT
CASSSQLAGVTDTQYF
>TRBJ1-1|NA|TRBD1|TRBV6-5
TGTGCCAGCAGTCACGACAGGGGGGACACTGAAGCTTTCTTT
CASSHDRGDTEAFF
>TRBJ1-1|once|TRBD1|TRBV5-1
TGCGCCAGCAGCCCCGACAGGGGAGCGGTGAACACTGAAGCTTTCTTT
CASSPDRGAVNTEAFF
>TRBJ1-1|NA|NA|TRBV30
TGTGCCTGGACGCCGGGGGGGACTGAAGCTTTCTTT
CAWTPGGTEAFF
>TRBJ2-7|NA|NA|TRBV5-4
TGTGCCAGCGCGCGAGAGGGTCCCCACGAGCAGTACTTC
CASAREGPHEQYF
>TRBJ2-7|NA|NA|TRBV27
TGTGCCAGCAGTTTTAGGGGCTCCAACGAGCAGTACTTC
CASSFRGSNEQYF
>TRBJ2-6|NA|TRBD2|TRBV14
TGTGCCAGCAGCCAGGGAGGGTTGGGGGCCAACGTCCTGACTTTC
CASSQGGLGANVLTF
>TRBJ2-1|NA|NA|TRBV20-1
TGCAGTGCCCGCCTGGCAGAGCAGTTCTTC
CSARLAEQFF